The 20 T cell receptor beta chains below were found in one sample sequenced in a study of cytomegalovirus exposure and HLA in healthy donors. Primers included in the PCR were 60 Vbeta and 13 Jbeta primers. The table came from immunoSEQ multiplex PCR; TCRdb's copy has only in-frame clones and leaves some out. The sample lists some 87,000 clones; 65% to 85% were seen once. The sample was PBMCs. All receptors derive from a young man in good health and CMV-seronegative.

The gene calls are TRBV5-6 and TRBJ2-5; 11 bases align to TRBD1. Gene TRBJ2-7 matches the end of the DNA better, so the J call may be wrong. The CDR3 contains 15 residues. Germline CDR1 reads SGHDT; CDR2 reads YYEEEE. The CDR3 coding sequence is TGTGCCAGCAGCCCTGGGACAGGGGGTTCCTACGAGCAGTACTTC. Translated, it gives CASSPGTGGSYEQYF.

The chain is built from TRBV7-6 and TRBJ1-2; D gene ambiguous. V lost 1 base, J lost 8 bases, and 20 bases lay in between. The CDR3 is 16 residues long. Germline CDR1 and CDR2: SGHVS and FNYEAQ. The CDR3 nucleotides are TGTGCCAGCAGCTTAGACGGGAGACGCGGGTCGGAAGGCTACACCTTC. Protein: CASSLDGRRGSEGYTF.

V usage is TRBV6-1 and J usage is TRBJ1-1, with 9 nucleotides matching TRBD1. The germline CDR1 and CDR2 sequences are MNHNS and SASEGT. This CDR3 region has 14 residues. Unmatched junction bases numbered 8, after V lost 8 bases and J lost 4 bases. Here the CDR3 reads CASPTGQGGTEAFF. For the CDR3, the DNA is TGTGCCAGCCCAACGGGACAGGGAGGCACTGAAGCTTTCTTT.

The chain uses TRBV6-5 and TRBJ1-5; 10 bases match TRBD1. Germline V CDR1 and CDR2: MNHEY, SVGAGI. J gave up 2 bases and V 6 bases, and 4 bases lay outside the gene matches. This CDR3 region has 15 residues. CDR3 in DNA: TGTGCCAGCAGCTCGACAGGGGGCGGCAATCAGCCCCAGCATTTT. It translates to CASSSTGGGNQPQHF.

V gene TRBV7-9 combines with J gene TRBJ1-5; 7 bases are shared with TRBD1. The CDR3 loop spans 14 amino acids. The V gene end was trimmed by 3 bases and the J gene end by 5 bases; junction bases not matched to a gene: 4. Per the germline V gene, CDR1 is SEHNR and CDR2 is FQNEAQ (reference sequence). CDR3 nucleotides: TGTGCCAGCAGCTTTCAGGGGGTAGATCAGCCCCAGCATTTT. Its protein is CASSFQGVDQPQHF. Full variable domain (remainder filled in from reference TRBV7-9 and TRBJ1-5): DTGVSQNPRHKITKRGQNVTFRCDPISEHNRLYWYRQTLGQGPEFLTYFQNEAQLEKSRLLSDRFSAERPKGSFSTLEIQRTEQGDSAMYLCASSFQGVDQPQHFGDGTRLSIL.

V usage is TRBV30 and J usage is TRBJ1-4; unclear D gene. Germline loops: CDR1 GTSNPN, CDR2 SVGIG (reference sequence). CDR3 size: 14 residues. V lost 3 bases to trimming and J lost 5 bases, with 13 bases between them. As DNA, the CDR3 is TGTGCCTGGAGGAGGAGCAGTTCAAATGAAAAACTGTTTTTT. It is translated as CAWRRSSSNEKLFF.

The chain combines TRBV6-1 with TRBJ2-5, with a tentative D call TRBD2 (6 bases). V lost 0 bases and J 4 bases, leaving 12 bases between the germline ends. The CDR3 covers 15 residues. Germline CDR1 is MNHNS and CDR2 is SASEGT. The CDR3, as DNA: TGTGCCAGCAGTGAAGCCGGGAGACGTCGAGAGACCCAGTACTTC. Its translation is CASSEAGRRRETQYF.

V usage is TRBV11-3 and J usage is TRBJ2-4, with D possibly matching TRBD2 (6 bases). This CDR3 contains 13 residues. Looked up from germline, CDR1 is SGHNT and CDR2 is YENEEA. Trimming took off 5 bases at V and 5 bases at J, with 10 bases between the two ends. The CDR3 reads CASSRGTENIQYF. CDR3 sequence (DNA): TGTGCCAGCAGCCGGGGGACCGAAAACATTCAGTACTTC.

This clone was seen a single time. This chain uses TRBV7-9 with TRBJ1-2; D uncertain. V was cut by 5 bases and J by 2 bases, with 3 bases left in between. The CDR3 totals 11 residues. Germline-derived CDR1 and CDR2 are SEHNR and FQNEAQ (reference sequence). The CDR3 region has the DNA TGTGCCAGCAGCCTAAACTATGGCTACACCTTC. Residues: CASSLNYGYTF.

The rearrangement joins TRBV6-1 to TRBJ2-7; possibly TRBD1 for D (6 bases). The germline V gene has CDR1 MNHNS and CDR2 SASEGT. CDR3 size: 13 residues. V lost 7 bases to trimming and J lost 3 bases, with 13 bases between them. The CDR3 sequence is CASIQTGLYEQYF. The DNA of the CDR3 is TGTGCCAGCATCCAGACAGGTCTCTACGAGCAGTACTTC.

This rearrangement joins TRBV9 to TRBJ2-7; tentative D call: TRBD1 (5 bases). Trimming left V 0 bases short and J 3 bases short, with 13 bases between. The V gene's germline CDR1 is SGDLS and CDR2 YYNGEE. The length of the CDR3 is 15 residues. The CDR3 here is CASSVDEVDNYEQYF. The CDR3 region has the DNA TGTGCCAGCAGCGTAGACGAGGTGGACAACTACGAGCAGTACTTC.

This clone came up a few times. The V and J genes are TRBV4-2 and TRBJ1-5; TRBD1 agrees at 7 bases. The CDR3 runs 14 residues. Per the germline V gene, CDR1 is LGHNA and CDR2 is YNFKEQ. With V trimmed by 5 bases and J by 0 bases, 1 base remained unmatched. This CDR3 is CASSGQDSNQPQHF. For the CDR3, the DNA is TGTGCCAGCAGCGGACAGGATAGCAATCAGCCCCAGCATTTT.

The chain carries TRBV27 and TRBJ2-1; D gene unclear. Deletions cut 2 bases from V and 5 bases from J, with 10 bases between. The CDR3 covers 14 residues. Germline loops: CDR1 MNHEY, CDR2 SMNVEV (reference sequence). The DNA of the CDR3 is TGTGCCAGCAGTTTAAGACTGACTCACAATGAGCAGTTCTTC. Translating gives CASSLRLTHNEQFF.

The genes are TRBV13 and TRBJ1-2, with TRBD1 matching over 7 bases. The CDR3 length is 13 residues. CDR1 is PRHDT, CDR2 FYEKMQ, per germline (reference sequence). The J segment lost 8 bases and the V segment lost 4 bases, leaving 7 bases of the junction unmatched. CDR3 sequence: CASSSPDRHGYTF. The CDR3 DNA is TGTGCCAGCAGCTCCCCGGACAGGCACGGCTACACCTTC.

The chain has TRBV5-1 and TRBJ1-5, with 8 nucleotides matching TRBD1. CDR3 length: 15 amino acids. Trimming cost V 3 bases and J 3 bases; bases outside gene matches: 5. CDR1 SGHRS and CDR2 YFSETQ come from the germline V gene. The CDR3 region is CASSSGTGFNQPQHF. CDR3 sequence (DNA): TGCGCCAGCAGCTCCGGGACAGGTTTCAATCAGCCCCAGCATTTT.

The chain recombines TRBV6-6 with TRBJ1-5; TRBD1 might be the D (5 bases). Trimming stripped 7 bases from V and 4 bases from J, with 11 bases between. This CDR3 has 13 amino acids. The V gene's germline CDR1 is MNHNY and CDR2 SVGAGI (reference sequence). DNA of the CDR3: TGTGCCAGCATGCAGGGCCCTAATCAGCCCCAGCATTTT. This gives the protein CASMQGPNQPQHF.

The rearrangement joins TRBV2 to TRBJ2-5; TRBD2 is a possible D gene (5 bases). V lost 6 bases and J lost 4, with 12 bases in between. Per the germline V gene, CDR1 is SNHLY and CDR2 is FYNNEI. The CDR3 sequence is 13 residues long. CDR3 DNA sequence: TGTGCCAGCAGCTCCGGACTGGGAGAGACCCAGTACTTC. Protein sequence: CASSSGLGETQYF. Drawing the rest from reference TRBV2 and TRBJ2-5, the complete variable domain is EPEVTQTPSHQVTQMGQEVILRCVPISNHLYFYWYRQILGQKVEFLVSFYNNEISEKSEIFDDQFSVERPDGSNFTLKIRSTKLEDSAMYFCASSSGLGETQYFGPGTRLLVL.

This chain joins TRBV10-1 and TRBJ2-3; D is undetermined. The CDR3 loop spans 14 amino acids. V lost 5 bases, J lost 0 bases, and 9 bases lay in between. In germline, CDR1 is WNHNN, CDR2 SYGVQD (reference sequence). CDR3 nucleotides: TGCGCCAGCAGTTCGACACCTAGCACAGATACGCAGTATTTT. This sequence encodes CASSSTPSTDTQYF.

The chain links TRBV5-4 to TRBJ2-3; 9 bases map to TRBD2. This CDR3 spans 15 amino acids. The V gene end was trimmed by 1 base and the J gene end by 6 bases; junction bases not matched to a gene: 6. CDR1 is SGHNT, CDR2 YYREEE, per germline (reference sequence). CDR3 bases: TGTGCCAGCAGCTTGACCGGGACTAGCCGGGATACGCAGTATTTT. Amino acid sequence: CASSLTGTSRDTQYF.

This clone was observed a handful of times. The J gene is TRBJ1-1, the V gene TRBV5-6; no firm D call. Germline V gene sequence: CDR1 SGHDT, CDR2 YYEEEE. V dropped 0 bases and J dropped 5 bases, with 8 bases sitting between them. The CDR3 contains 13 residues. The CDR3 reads CASSLVRLTEAFF. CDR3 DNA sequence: TGTGCCAGCAGCTTGGTGAGGCTGACTGAAGCTTTCTTT.